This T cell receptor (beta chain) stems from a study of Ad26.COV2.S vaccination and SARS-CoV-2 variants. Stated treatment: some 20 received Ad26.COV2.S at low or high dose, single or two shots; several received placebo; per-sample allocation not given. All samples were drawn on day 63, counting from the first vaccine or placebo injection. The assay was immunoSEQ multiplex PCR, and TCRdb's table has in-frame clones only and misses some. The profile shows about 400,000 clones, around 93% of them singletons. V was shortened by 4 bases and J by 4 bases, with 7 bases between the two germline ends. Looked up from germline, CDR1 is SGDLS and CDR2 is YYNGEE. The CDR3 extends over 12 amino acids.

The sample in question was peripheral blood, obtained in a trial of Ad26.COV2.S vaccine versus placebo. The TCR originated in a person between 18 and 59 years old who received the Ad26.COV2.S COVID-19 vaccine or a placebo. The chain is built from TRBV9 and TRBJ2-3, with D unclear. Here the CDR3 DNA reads TGTGCCAGCAGCCTCAGCTCAGATACGCAGTATTTT. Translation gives CASSLSSDTQYF.